Below are 8 T cell receptor beta chains sequenced from a single sample in a study of T cell repertoires in cytomegalovirus infection. TCRdb processed the reads anew with MiXCR; each CDR3 protein has one entry. The data contain almost 300,000 distinct CDR3 sequences, approximately 10% of them singletons. The sequenced sample was PBMCs. Receptor source: a human donor in good health (CMV status not recorded). Some clones in this sample may be carry-over from other donors' samples.

V usage is TRBV20-1 and J usage is TRBJ1-1; tentative D call: TRBD1 (5 bases). Germline CDR1 reads DFQATT; CDR2 reads SNEGSKA (reference sequence). Trimming took 5 bases from V and 7 from J, leaving 17 bases between them. This CDR3 spans 13 amino acids. CDR3 nucleotides: TGCAGTGCTCCCCCGCCCGGGGGAGGTGAAGCTTTCTTT. This codes for CSAPPPGGGEAFF.

This clonotype was counted ten times or more. This rearrangement joins TRBV7-6 to TRBJ2-5; the D gene is possibly TRBD1 (5 bases). The germline V gene has CDR1 SGHVS and CDR2 FNYEAQ. Trimming pared 1 base from V and 2 bases from J, leaving 11 bases between. This CDR3 region has 15 residues. The CDR3 reads CASSLVGQGQETQYF. CDR3 sequence (DNA): TGTGCCAGCAGCTTAGTAGGGCAGGGACAAGAGACCCAGTACTTC.

At least ten counts were recorded for this clonotype. The CDR3 region is CASNYQTVYNEQFF. CDR3 DNA sequence: TGTGCCAGCAACTACCAGACAGTTTACAATGAGCAGTTCTTC. The V gene is TRBV2, the J gene TRBJ2-1; possibly TRBD1 for D (5 bases). V lost 7 bases to trimming and J lost 4 bases, with 14 bases between them. The germline gives CDR1 SNHLY, CDR2 FYNNEI. This CDR3 is 14 amino acids long. The full variable domain, its missing parts supplied by reference TRBV2 and TRBJ2-1, is EPEVTQTPSHQVTQMGQEVILRCVPISNHLYFYWYRQILGQKVEFLVSFYNNEISEKSEIFDDQFSVERPDGSNFTLKIRSTKLEDSAMYFCASNYQTVYNEQFFGPGTRLTVL.

In its sample, this clonotype was seen many times. J is TRBJ2-1 and V is TRBV7-2; 9 bases fit TRBD1. The V gene's germline CDR1 is SGHTA and CDR2 FQGNSA. CDR3 length: 16 amino acids. V was clipped by 5 bases and J by 4 bases; unmatched bases: 9. DNA of the CDR3: TGTGCCAGCAGCGCACGTGCAGGACAGGGGTACAATGAGCAGTTCTTC. It specifies CASSARAGQGYNEQFF.

In its sample, this clonotype was seen many times. The V gene is TRBV7-3, the J gene TRBJ2-1; D possibly uses TRBD1 or TRBD2 (5 bases each). V dropped 5 bases and J dropped 8 bases, with 13 bases sitting between them. This CDR3 region has 13 residues. In germline, CDR1 is SGHTA, CDR2 FQGTGA. The CDR3 DNA follows: TGTGCCAGCAGCACCCTTCGAGGGGATGAGCAGTTCTTC. Translated: CASSTLRGDEQFF.

This clonotype came up many times. The V call is TRBV29-1, the J call TRBJ2-3, with no clear D. Germline assignment: CDR1 SQVTM and CDR2 ANQGSEA. The CDR3 length is 12 residues. V was trimmed by 5 bases and J by 0 bases, leaving 6 bases between them. DNA of the CDR3: TGCAGCGTTTTACCGAGCACAGATACGCAGTATTTT. Encoded protein: CSVLPSTDTQYF.

This clonotype was detected ten times or more. The rearrangement uses TRBV12-3 or TRBV12-4 and TRBJ1-2; D ambiguous. Trimming took 1 base from V and 14 from J, leaving 17 bases between them. This CDR3 contains 13 residues. CDR3 residues: CASSLGERSLRTF. The DNA for the CDR3 is TGTGCCAGCAGTTTAGGGGAAAGATCCCTGCGGACCTTC.

V gene TRBV6-2 or TRBV6-3 combines with J gene TRBJ2-5, with D perhaps being TRBD1 or TRBD2 (5 bases each). The CDR3 has 15 residues. CDR1 and CDR2 (germline): MNHEY, SVGEGT. Deletions cut 7 bases from V and 4 bases from J, with 19 bases between. DNA for the CDR3: TGTGCCAGCATTGGGGGACGAGCCCCTCCAGAGACCCAGTACTTC. Its translation is CASIGGRAPPETQYF.